The 2 T cell receptor beta chains presented below share a single source sample, sequenced in a study of blood T cell repertoires in COVID-19. Some clones are missing from TCRdb's copy, which holds only in-frame ones; the method was immunoSEQ multiplex PCR. Here the sample spans 200,000 to 300,000 clones, around nine tenths being singletons. Sequenced material: peripheral blood. Every receptor here comes from an older woman with COVID-19, enrolled during active disease.

The chain uses TRBV6-4 and TRBJ2-3, with 11 bases matching TRBD2. Germline CDR1 is MRHNA and CDR2 is SNTAGT. This CDR3 comprises 16 residues. Trimming at V came to 4 bases and at J to 6 bases, leaving 9 bases not matched to a gene. The CDR3 is CASSARGTSGVDTQYF. The CDR3 DNA is TGTGCCAGCAGTGCCCGCGGGACTAGCGGTGTTGATACGCAGTATTTT.

The CDR3 DNA reads TGTGCCAGCAGCCATGCCGGGACAGCTAACCAAGAGACCCAGTACTTC. This sequence encodes CASSHAGTANQETQYF. The chain joins TRBV3-1 (or the pseudogene TRBV3-2) to TRBJ2-5; 7 bases line up with TRBD1. Germline values: CDR1 LGHDT, CDR2 YNNKEL (reference sequence). This CDR3 region has 16 residues. The V segment lost 3 bases and the J segment 0 bases; nucleotides outside the gene matches: 7.